This paragraph covers one T cell receptor (beta chain) sequence. TCRdb's copy holds only in-frame clones and misses some; the assay was immunoSEQ multiplex PCR. The sample records about 98,000 clones, approximately 90% being singletons. This sample was taken from a study of blood T cell repertoires in COVID-19. For the study at large: The origin of the acute and convalescent COVID-19 samples was the United States, Italy and Spain. PBMCs, B-cell-depleted T cells, or T cells provided the cDNA or gDNA that made up the material.

The CDR3 spans 12 residues. The V and J ends lost 5 bases and 7 bases, in that order; junction bases with no gene match: 5. The sample was peripheral blood. The chain employs TRBV12-3 or TRBV12-4 and TRBJ2-7; 7 bases match TRBD1. This sequence originates from a woman aged 45-59 years with COVID-19, enrolled during active disease. DNA for the CDR3: TGTGCCAGCAGTACCGGGACAGTTGAGCAGTACTTC. Protein: CASSTGTVEQYF.